This T cell receptor beta chain was identified in a study of CD8 T cells in Susac syndrome. V lost 4 bases to trimming and J lost 5 bases, with 17 bases between them. The CDR3 is 15 amino acids. With random hexamers, roughly 0.45 to 1 ug RNA was reverse transcribed. Amplification of TCR beta CDR3 spanned 54 Vbeta and 13 Jbeta via immunoSEQ multiplex PCR. TCRdb fed the immunoSEQ multiplex PCR reads into MiXCR, producing one record per CDR3 protein. The table lists 200,000 or so distinct CDR3 sequences, approximately 95% of them singletons. In blood CD8+ and CD4+ T cells, TCR beta underwent sequencing. The multiple sclerosis controls comprised treatment-naive patients whose relapsing-remitting disease was stable or active. TEMRA cells were enriched by FACS, while CD8+ and CD4+ T cells were obtained through a negative isolation that was performed magnetically.

Sequenced input: CD4+ T cells from PBMCs. The chain links TRBV23-1 to TRBJ2-5; D may match TRBD1 or TRBD2 (5 bases each). TRBV23-1 is noted as an ORF with a role that remains uncertain. The source of this sequence is a human donor with multiple sclerosis. CDR3 loop: CASSLSRGWRETQYF. CDR3 bases: TGCGCCAGCAGTCTCTCGAGGGGTTGGAGGGAGACCCAGTACTTC.